Each of the 7 T cell receptor beta chains below was sequenced from the same sample in a study of CXCR3-negative and CXCR3-positive naive CD8 T cells. The method, 5' RACE with UMI labels, was used to prepare the TRB cDNA libraries. TCRdb reprocessed the 5' RACE reads and keeps a single row for each CDR3 protein, giving no DNA. The table counts about 41,000 distinct CDR3 sequences; 1.5% to 2% lies in the top ten. The sequencing sample was made of naive CXCR3- CD8+ T cells from blood. Subset indicated: CD45RO-CCR7+CD27+CD95- naive CD8+ T cells lacking CXCR3 (TNR3-). The source of these receptors is a human donor in good health. Some clones in this sample may be carry-over from other donors' samples.

V and J are TRBV4-2 and TRBJ1-1. In germline, CDR1 is LGHNA, CDR2 YNFKEQ. There are 13 residues in the CDR3. The CDR3 spells CASSQVLDTEAFF.

V is TRBV15 and J is TRBJ1-1. This CDR3 is built from 12 residues. Germline V gives CDR1 LNHNV, CDR2 YYDKDF (reference sequence). CDR3 protein: CATKEGNTEAFF.

This sequence joins TRBV12-3 or TRBV12-4 and TRBJ1-1. This CDR3 region has 12 residues. CDR3 residues: CASSLGSPEAFF.

The genes are TRBV7-3 and TRBJ1-1; the D call of TRBD1 rests on TCRdb alone, since no DNA is present to check it. The germline V gene encodes CDR1 SGHTA and CDR2 FQGTGA. This CDR3 has 13 residues. CDR3 residues: CASSSGTQGEAFF. Supplemented by reference TRBV7-3 and TRBJ1-1, the full variable domain reads GAGVSQTPSNKVTEKGKYVELRCDPISGHTALYWYRQSLGQGPEFLIYFQGTGAADDSGLPNDRFFAVRPEGSVSTLKIQRTERGDSAVYLCASSSGTQGEAFFGQGTRLTVV.

The chain carries TRBV12-3 or TRBV12-4 and TRBJ1-2. The CDR3 length is 14 residues. The CDR3 here is CASKAVGANYGYTF.

The CDR3 loop is CASSVGTGNQPQHF. V and J are TRBV9 and TRBJ1-5; TCRdb's D gene call, TRBD1, goes unchecked for lack of DNA. This CDR3 comprises 14 residues. The germline V gene encodes CDR1 SGDLS and CDR2 YYNGEE.

J is TRBJ2-2 and V is TRBV28; TCRdb returns TRBD2, unconfirmable since there is no DNA. CDR3 length equals 16 residues. Germline CDR1 MDHEN, CDR2 SYDVKM. The CDR3 protein is CASSLPSGGITGELFF.